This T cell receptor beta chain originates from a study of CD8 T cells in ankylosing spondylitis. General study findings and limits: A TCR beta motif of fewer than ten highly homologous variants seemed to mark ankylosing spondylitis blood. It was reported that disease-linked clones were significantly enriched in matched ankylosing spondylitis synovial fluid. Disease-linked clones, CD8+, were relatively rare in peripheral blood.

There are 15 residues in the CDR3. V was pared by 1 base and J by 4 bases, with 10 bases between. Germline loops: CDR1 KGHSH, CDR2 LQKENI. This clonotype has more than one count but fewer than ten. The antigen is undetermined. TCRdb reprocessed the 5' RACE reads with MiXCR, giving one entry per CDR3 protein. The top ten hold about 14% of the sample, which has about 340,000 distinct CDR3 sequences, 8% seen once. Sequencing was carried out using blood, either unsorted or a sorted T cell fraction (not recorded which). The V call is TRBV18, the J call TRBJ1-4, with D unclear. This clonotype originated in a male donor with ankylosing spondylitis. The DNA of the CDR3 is TGTGCCAGCTCACCACGGCAGGCGGTTAATGAAAAACTGTTTTTT. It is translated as CASSPRQAVNEKLFF.